What follows are 18 T cell receptor beta chains derived from one specimen sequenced in a study of blood T cell repertoires in COVID-19. Repertoires were generated with immunoSEQ multiplex PCR, while TCRdb's copy carries only in-frame clones and drops some. The sample lists about 20,000 clones, roughly 86% seen once, with 10% to 11% in the top ten. Sequencing was carried out using peripheral blood. Receptors originate from a human donor in a cohort sampled during active COVID-19.

V and J are TRBV5-1 and TRBJ1-1; D uncertain. Trimming stripped 4 bases from V and 1 base from J, with 11 bases between. This CDR3 contains 14 residues. Germline-derived CDR1 and CDR2 are SGHRS and YFSETQ. In DNA, the CDR3 is TGCGCCAGCAGCAGACTACTCGGGAACACTGAAGCTTTCTTT. It specifies CASSRLLGNTEAFF.

The chain recombines TRBV29-1 with TRBJ2-7; 10 bases line up with TRBD2. This CDR3 is 15 amino acids long. Trimming at V came to 3 bases and at J to 3 bases, leaving 8 bases not matched to a gene. Germline-derived CDR1 and CDR2 are SQVTM and ANQGSEA. The CDR3 sequence is CSVDYGTSVDYEQYF. The DNA of the CDR3 is TGCAGCGTTGACTATGGGACTAGCGTTGACTACGAGCAGTACTTC.

The V and J genes are TRBV20-1 and TRBJ1-1; no clear D gene. Trimming left V 6 bases short and J 11 bases short, with 16 bases between. Germline values: CDR1 DFQATT, CDR2 SNEGSKA (reference sequence). The CDR3 runs 11 residues. CDR3 sequence: CSAPLRELAFF. CDR3 coding DNA: TGCAGTGCCCCCCTGAGAGAACTGGCTTTCTTT.

The V gene is TRBV28, the J gene TRBJ1-6; D possibly corresponds to TRBD1 (6 bases). The V end was cut by 1 base, the J end by 15 bases, with 16 bases between. CDR3 length: 14 residues. CDR1 is MDHEN and CDR2 is SYDVKM in the germline V gene. This CDR3 reads CASSLLQTPGHLHF. CDR3 DNA sequence: TGTGCCAGCAGTTTATTACAGACTCCGGGACACCTCCACTTT. Based on the CDR3 plus reference TRBV28 and TRBJ1-6, the full variable domain is DVKVTQSSRYLVKRTGEKVFLECVQDMDHENMFWYRQDPGLGLRLIYFSYDVKMKEKGDIPEGYSVSREKKERFSLILESASTNQTSMYLCASSLLQTPGHLHFGNGTRLTVT.

The rearrangement links TRBV10-3 to TRBJ1-6; D is undetermined. The germline V gene has CDR1 ENHRY and CDR2 SYGVKD. The CDR3 is made up of 14 amino acids. With 1 base removed from V and 7 bases from J, the gap between germline ends came to 8 bases. In DNA form, the CDR3 reads TGTGCCATCAGTGAGTTACGGGAAAATTCACCCCTCCACTTT. Its protein is CAISELRENSPLHF.

V is TRBV6-1 and J is TRBJ2-1; 13 bases fit TRBD2. CDR3 length equals 16 residues. Trimming removed 4 bases from V and 1 base from J; junction bases left unmatched: 1. Germline V gene data show CDR1 as MNHNS and CDR2 as SASEGT. The CDR3 bases are TGTGCCAGCAGTGGGGGACTAGCGGGGTCCTACAATGAGCAGTTCTTC. This translates into CASSGGLAGSYNEQFF.

J is TRBJ2-7 and V is TRBV3-1 (or the pseudogene TRBV3-2), with 12 positions matching TRBD2. The V and J ends lost 3 bases and 1 base, in that order; junction bases with no gene match: 4. Germline CDR1 reads LGHDT; CDR2 reads YNNKEL (reference sequence). The length of the CDR3 is 16 residues. The CDR3 DNA sequence: TGTGCCAGCAGCCACCTGACTAGCGGGGGATCCTACGAGCAGTACTTC. Encoded protein: CASSHLTSGGSYEQYF.

The V gene is TRBV6-1, the J gene TRBJ1-6, with D possibly being TRBD1 (6 bases). The germline V gene has CDR1 MNHNS and CDR2 SASEGT. The CDR3 is made up of 16 amino acids. V was cut by 2 bases and J by 9 bases, with 17 bases left in between. The DNA of the CDR3 is TGTGCCAGCAGTGAATTCTCGGGCAGGGGTCCTTCACCCCTCCACTTT. Its protein is CASSEFSGRGPSPLHF.

The gene calls are TRBV24-1 and TRBJ2-1; 9 bases line up with TRBD1. The CDR3 has 16 amino acids. J lost 2 bases, V lost 4 bases, and 5 bases had no gene match. Per the germline V gene, CDR1 is KGHDR and CDR2 is SFDVKD. This CDR3 reads CATSDSGTGTYNEQFF. Written as DNA, the CDR3 is TGTGCCACCAGTGACTCCGGGACAGGGACCTACAATGAGCAGTTCTTC.

The chain combines TRBV6-5 with TRBJ1-2; 7 bases map to TRBD1. The germline CDR1 and CDR2 sequences are MNHEY and SVGAGI. V was clipped by 6 bases and J by 3 bases; unmatched bases: 4. The CDR3 contains 13 residues. The CDR3 DNA reads as TGTGCCAGCAGCGTACAGGGGTACTATGGCTACACCTTC. It translates to CASSVQGYYGYTF.

This chain joins TRBV28 and TRBJ1-2; tentatively, D is TRBD1 (6 bases). From germline, CDR1 is MDHEN and CDR2 SYDVKM. The germline V and J ends were trimmed by 10 bases and 7 bases, with 19 bases remaining between them. This CDR3 is 13 amino acids long. CDR3 protein: CATLTAGVGGYTF. The DNA for the CDR3 is TGTGCCACCCTAACGGCAGGGGTCGGTGGCTACACCTTC.

In its sample, this clone was seen once. The genes are TRBV28 and TRBJ1-3; unclear D gene. Germline assignment: CDR1 MDHEN and CDR2 SYDVKM. Trimming cost V 3 bases and J 2 bases, with 5 bases left between them. This CDR3 is built from 13 residues. DNA for the CDR3: TGTGCCAGCAGTTTTTTAGCTGGAAACACCATATATTTT. Translation: CASSFLAGNTIYF.

This clone was detected once. The chain links TRBV3-1 (or the pseudogene TRBV3-2) to TRBJ2-5; no reliable D call. In germline, CDR1 is LGHDT, CDR2 YNNKEL (reference sequence). This CDR3 contains 11 residues. V lost 2 bases to trimming and J lost 4 bases, with 2 bases between them. The CDR3 coding sequence is TGTGCCAGCAGCCAACGAGAGACCCAGTACTTC. Its translation: CASSQRETQYF.

The chain couples TRBV5-4 to TRBJ2-3; a possible D gene is TRBD1 (5 bases). The CDR3 spans 16 residues. V was cut by 2 bases and J by 0 bases, with 13 bases left in between. The germline gives CDR1 SGHNT, CDR2 YYREEE (reference sequence). CDR3 residues: CASSFDRSSSTDTQYF. For the CDR3, the DNA is TGTGCCAGCAGCTTTGACAGATCCTCTAGCACAGATACGCAGTATTTT.

V is TRBV7-9 and J is TRBJ2-7, with 10 bases aligning to TRBD1. The V gene's germline CDR1 is SEHNR and CDR2 FQNEAQ (reference sequence). J lost 3 bases, V lost 4 bases, and 6 bases had no gene match. The CDR3 runs 15 residues. CDR3 DNA sequence: TGTGCCAGCAGCTATTGGACAGGGGGAGGCTACGAGCAGTACTTC. It encodes CASSYWTGGGYEQYF.

The V gene is TRBV5-1, the J gene TRBJ2-1; no reliable D call. Germline CDR1 SGHRS, CDR2 YFSETQ. The length of the CDR3 is 18 residues. With 7 bases removed from V and 0 bases from J, the gap between germline ends came to 23 bases. For the CDR3, the DNA is TGCGCCAGCCGCGAAGGAACCGGTGCCCCTAGCTCCTACAATGAGCAGTTCTTC. Protein product: CASREGTGAPSSYNEQFF.

The rearrangement uses TRBV13 and TRBJ2-1; 13 nucleotides agree with TRBD2. The length of the CDR3 is 19 residues. V shed 5 bases, J shed 8 bases, and the junction held 18 bases outside the gene matches. CDR1 is PRHDT, CDR2 FYEKMQ, per germline (reference sequence). For the CDR3, the DNA is TGTGCCAGCAGCGGCTTACTAGCGGGAGGGCCTGGGTTTGGCGATGAGCAGTTCTTC. Translation: CASSGLLAGGPGFGDEQFF.

The chain carries TRBV29-1 and TRBJ2-6; a weak D match, TRBD2 (6 bases). Germline V gives CDR1 SQVTM, CDR2 ANQGSEA. The CDR3 contains 16 residues. V was pared by 6 bases and J by 0 bases, with 15 bases between. The CDR3 DNA reads TGCAGCGTGGGGGATGACGGGGGCTCTGGGGCCAACGTCCTGACTTTC. It yields the protein CSVGDDGGSGANVLTF.